Here is one T cell receptor beta chain with its context. The data were obtained in a study of OX40 agonist ivuxolimab in advanced cancers. TCRdb keeps only in-frame clones here, not all; method: immunoSEQ multiplex PCR. Of approximately 61,000 clones in the sample, 89% were seen once. Germline V CDR1 and CDR2: SGDLS, YYNGEE. V shed 4 bases, J shed 2 bases, and the junction held 8 bases outside the gene matches. This CDR3 comprises 17 residues. The origin of this receptor is an adult with an advanced solid tumor such as melanoma, head and neck, liver or kidney cancer. Sequences were derived from CD4+ or CD8+ T cells sorted from blood, sampled in a trial of the OX40 agonist ivuxolimab. V and J are TRBV9 and TRBJ2-2; TRBD2 agrees at 10 bases. The CDR3 region is CASSFSRTSGNTGELFF. DNA of the CDR3: TGTGCCAGCAGCTTCAGTAGGACTAGCGGAAACACCGGGGAGCTGTTTTTT.